These 5 T cell receptor beta chains came from one sample sequenced in a study of T cell responses to AZD1222 COVID-19 vaccine. Measured with immunoSEQ multiplex PCR; TCRdb has only the in-frame clones, and not every one. Here the sample spans some 60,000 clones, 75% to 90% being singletons. The sequences come from peripheral blood, collected 28 days after the second AZD1222 dose. The receptors here all came from an adult who received the AZD1222 COVID-19 vaccine.

The CDR3 DNA sequence: TGTGCCAGCAGCGATCGGACTAGCGGGGGGGCGGAGGCCAAAAACATTCAGTACTTC. This gives the protein CASSDRTSGGAEAKNIQYF. The chain links TRBV11-2 to TRBJ2-4, with TRBD2 identical over 15 bases. The CDR3 contains 19 residues. With V trimmed by 5 bases and J by 1 base, 9 bases remained unmatched. Germline-derived CDR1 and CDR2 are SGHAT and FQNNGV.

The rearrangement uses TRBV28 and TRBJ1-3; 7 nucleotides match TRBD1. The CDR3 contains 15 residues. Germline CDR1 and CDR2: MDHEN and SYDVKM. V trimming: 8 bases; J trimming: 4 bases; junction bases outside the gene matches: 11. The CDR3 DNA sequence: TGTGCCAGCCTAGGACAGGCCCAGATCGGAAACACCATATATTTT. Its protein product is CASLGQAQIGNTIYF.

This clone was seen once. This chain connects TRBV12-5 to TRBJ2-1, with TRBD1 matching over 9 bases. This CDR3 region has 17 residues. The germline V gene encodes CDR1 LGHNT and CDR2 FRNRAP. V lost 5 bases and J lost 2; bases outside the gene matches: 10. The CDR3 DNA reads TGTGCTAGTGGTAGAAGGGACAGGGCCTCGACCTACAATGAGCAGTTCTTC. Residues: CASGRRDRASTYNEQFF. Looking up the rest from reference TRBV12-5 and TRBJ2-1 gives the full variable domain: DARVTQTPRHKVTEMGQEVTMRCQPILGHNTVFWYRQTMMQGLELLAYFRNRAPLDDSGMPKDRFSAEMPDATLATLKIQPSEPRDSAVYFCASGRRDRASTYNEQFFGPGTRLTVL.

This clone was counted a single time. CDR3 sequence: CASSVGVGDQGTDTQYF. CDR3 bases: TGTGCCAGCAGCGTTGGGGTGGGAGACCAGGGCACAGATACGCAGTATTTT. The rearrangement links TRBV9 to TRBJ2-3; D might be TRBD2 (5 bases). Deletions cut 2 bases from V and 1 base from J, with 17 bases between. CDR3 length: 17 amino acids. The germline V gene encodes CDR1 SGDLS and CDR2 YYNGEE.

The chain links TRBV4-2 to TRBJ2-5; the match to TRBD2 covers 9 bases. Germline CDR1 and CDR2: LGHNA and YNFKEQ. CDR3 length: 15 residues. V dropped 1 base and J dropped 5; count of bases not matched to a gene: 5. CDR3: CASSQGAGGGETQYF. CDR3 bases: TGTGCCAGCAGCCAAGGAGCGGGGGGCGGGGAGACCCAGTACTTC.